This T cell receptor beta chain was identified during a study of metastatic and nonmetastatic thyroid tumors. Study-level results: Malignant thyroid tumors reportedly exceeded benign nodules significantly in TCR beta diversity, with the difference appearing in blood and tumor.

All patients were treatment-naive before thyroid surgery. This clone was detected a few times. What it recognizes is unknown. There are 14 residues in the CDR3. CDR1 LNHDA and CDR2 SQIVND come from the germline V gene (reference sequence). V was cut by 5 bases and J by 5 bases, with 15 bases left in between. TCRdb reprocessed the PCR reads using MiXCR. The top ten hold 9.8% of the sample, which has 11,000 or so clones, more than 25% seen once. Sequencing input: tumor tissue. The sequence was obtained from a female donor with papillary thyroid cancer or a benign thyroid nodule (not recorded which). Some clones in this sample may be carry-over from other donors' samples. The chain couples TRBV19 to TRBJ1-1; D is possibly TRBD1 (6 bases). CDR3 in amino acids: CASSPRFRGTEAFF. CDR3 DNA: TGTGCCAGTAGTCCAAGGTTCAGGGGTACTGAAGCTTTCTTT.